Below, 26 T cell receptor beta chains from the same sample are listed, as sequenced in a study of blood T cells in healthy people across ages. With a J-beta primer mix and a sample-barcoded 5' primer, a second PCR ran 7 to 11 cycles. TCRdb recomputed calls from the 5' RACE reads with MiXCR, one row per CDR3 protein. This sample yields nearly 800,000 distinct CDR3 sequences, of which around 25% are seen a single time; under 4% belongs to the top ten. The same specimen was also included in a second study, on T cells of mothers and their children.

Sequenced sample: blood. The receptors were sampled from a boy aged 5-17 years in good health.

The CDR3 DNA reads as TGCAGCGTTAAGGGTATGAACACTGAAGCTTTCTTT. Amino acid sequence: CSVKGMNTEAFF. The chain uses TRBV29-1 and TRBJ1-1, with unresolved D. CDR1 and CDR2 (germline): SQVTM, ANQGSEA. Deletions cut 5 bases from V and 0 bases from J, with 7 bases between. This CDR3 is 12 amino acids long.

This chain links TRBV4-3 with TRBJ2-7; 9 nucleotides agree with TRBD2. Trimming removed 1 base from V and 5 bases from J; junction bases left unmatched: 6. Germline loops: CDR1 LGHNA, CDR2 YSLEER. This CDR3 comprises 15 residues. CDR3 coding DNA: TGCGCCAGCAGCCAAGTAGGCGGGAGGGCCCACGAGCAGTACTTC. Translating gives CASSQVGGRAHEQYF.

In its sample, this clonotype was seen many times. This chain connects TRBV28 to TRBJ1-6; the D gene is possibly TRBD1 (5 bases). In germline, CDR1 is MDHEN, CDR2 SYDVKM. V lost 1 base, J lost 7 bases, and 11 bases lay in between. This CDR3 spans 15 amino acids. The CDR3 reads CASSLLGGLNSPLHF. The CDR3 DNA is TGTGCCAGCAGTTTATTGGGGGGATTGAATTCACCCCTCCACTTT.

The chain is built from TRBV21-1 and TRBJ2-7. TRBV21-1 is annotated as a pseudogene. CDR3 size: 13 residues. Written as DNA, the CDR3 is TGTGCCAGCGAAAGGAGCCAGAGCTACGAGCAGTACTTC. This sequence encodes CASERSQSYEQYF.

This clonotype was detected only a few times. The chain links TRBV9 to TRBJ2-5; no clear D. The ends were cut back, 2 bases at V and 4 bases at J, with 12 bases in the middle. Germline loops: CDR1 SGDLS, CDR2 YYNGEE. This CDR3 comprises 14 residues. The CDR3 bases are TGTGCCAGCAGCGTCGACTTGCGGCCAGAGACCCAGTACTTC. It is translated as CASSVDLRPETQYF.

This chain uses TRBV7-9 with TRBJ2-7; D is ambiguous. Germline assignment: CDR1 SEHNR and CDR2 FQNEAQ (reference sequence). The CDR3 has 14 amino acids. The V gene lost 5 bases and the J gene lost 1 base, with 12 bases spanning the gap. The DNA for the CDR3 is TGTGCCAGCAGCCCAAGGGCTCAGTCCTACGAGCAGTACTTC. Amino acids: CASSPRAQSYEQYF.

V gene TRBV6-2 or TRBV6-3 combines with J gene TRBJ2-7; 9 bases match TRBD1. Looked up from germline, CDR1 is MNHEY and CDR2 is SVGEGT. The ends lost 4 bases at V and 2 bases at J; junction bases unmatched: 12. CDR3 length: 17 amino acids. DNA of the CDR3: TGTGCCAGCAGTTCGGATGCATCTTGGACAGGGGCCTACGAGCAGTACTTC. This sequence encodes CASSSDASWTGAYEQYF.

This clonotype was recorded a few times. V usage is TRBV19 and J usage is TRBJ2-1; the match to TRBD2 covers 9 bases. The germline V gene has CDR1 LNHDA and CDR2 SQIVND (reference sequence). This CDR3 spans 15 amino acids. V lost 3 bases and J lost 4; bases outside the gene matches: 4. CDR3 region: CASSMSSGSYNEQFF. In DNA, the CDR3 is TGTGCCAGTAGTATGAGTAGCGGGAGTTACAATGAGCAGTTCTTC.

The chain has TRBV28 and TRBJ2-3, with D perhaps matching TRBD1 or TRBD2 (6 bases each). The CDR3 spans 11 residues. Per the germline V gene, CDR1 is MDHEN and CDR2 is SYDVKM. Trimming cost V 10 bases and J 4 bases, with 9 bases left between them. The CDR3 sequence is CATGGPDTQYF. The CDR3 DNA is TGTGCCACCGGGGGCCCAGATACGCAGTATTTT.

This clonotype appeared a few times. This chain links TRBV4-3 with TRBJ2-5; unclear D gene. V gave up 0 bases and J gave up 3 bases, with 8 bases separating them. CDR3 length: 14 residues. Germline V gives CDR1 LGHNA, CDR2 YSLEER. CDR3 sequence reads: CASSQEWPEETQYF. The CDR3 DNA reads TGCGCCAGCAGCCAAGAATGGCCAGAAGAGACCCAGTACTTC.

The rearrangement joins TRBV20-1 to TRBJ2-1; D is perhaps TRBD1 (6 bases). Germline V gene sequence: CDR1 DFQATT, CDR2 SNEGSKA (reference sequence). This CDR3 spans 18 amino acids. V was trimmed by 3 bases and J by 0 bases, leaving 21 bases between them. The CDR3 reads CSASVAVAGASSYNEQFF. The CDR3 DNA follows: TGCAGTGCTAGCGTCGCGGTGGCAGGGGCGAGCTCCTACAATGAGCAGTTCTTC.

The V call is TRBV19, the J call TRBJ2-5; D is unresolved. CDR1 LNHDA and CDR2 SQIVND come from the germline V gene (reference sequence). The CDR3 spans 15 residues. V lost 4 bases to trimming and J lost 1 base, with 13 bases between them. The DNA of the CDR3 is TGTGCCAGTAGTACTCCGCAGGTACCCCAAGAGACCCAGTACTTC. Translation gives CASSTPQVPQETQYF.

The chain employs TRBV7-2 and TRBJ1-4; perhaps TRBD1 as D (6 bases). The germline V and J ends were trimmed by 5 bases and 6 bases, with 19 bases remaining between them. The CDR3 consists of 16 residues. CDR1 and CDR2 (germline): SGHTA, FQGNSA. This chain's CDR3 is CASSAYYVEGDEKLFF. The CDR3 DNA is TGTGCCAGCAGCGCATACTACGTGGAGGGGGATGAAAAACTGTTTTTT.

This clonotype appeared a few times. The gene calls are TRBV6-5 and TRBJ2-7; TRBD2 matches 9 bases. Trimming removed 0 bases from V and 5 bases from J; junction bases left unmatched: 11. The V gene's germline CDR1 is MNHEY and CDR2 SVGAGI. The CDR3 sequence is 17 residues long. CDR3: CASSYSIGGRAVNEQYF. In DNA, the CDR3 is TGTGCCAGCAGTTACTCGATTGGCGGGAGGGCCGTCAACGAGCAGTACTTC.

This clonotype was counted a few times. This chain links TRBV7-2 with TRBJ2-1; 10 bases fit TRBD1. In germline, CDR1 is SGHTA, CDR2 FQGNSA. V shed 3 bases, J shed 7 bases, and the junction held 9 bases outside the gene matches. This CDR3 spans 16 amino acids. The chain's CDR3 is CASSFFSGQGWNEQFF. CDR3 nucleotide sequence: TGTGCCAGCAGCTTTTTTTCGGGACAGGGGTGGAATGAGCAGTTCTTC.

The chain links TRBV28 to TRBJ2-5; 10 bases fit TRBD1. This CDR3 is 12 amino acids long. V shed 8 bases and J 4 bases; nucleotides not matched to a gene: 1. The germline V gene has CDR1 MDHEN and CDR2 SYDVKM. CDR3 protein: CASWTGGETQYF. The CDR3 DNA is TGTGCCAGCTGGACAGGGGGAGAGACCCAGTACTTC.

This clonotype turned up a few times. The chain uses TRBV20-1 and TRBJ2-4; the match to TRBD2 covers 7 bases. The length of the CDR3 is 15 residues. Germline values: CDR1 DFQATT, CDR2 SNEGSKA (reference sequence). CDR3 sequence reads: CSAWGGHSAKNIQYF. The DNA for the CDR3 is TGCAGCGCATGGGGAGGGCACTCAGCCAAAAACATTCAGTACTTC.

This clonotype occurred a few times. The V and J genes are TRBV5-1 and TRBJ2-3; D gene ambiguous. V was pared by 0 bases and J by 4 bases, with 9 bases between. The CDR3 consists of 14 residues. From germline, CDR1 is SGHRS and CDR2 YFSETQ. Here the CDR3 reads CASSLGMGPDTQYF. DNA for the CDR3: TGCGCCAGCAGCTTGGGCATGGGCCCAGATACGCAGTATTTT.

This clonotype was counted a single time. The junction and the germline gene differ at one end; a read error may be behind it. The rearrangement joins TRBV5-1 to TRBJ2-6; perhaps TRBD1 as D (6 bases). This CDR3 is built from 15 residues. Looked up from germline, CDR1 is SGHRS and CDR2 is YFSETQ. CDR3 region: CASSFTGFGANVPTF. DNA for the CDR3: TGCGCCAGCAGCTTTACAGGGTTTGGGGCCAACGTCCCGACTTTC.

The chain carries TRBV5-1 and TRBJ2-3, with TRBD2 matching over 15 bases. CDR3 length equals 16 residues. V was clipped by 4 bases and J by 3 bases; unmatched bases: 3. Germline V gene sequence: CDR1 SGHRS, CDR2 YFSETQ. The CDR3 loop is CASSIGTSGGTDTQYF. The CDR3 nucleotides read TGCGCCAGCAGCATCGGGACTAGCGGGGGGACAGATACGCAGTATTTT.

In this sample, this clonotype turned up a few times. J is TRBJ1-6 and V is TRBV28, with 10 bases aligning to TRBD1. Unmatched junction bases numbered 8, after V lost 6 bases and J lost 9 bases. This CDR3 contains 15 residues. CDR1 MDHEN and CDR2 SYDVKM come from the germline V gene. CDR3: CASSRRDRGFSPLHF. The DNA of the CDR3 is TGTGCCAGCAGCCGCCGGGACAGGGGATTTTCACCCCTCCACTTT. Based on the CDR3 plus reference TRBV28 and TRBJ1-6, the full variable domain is DVKVTQSSRYLVKRTGEKVFLECVQDMDHENMFWYRQDPGLGLRLIYFSYDVKMKEKGDIPEGYSVSREKKERFSLILESASTNQTSMYLCASSRRDRGFSPLHFGNGTRLTVT.

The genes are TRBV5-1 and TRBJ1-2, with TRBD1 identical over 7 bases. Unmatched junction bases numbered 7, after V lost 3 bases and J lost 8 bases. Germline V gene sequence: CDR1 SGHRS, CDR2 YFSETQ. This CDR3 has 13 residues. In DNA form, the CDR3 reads TGCGCCAGCAGCTCCGGACAGGATAAGGGCTACACCTTC. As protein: CASSSGQDKGYTF.

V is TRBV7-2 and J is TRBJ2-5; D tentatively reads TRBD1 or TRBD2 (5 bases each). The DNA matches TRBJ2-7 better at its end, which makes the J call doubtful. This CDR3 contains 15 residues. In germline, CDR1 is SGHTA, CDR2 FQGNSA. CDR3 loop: CASSLAVGDPYEQYF. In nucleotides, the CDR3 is TGTGCCAGCAGCTTAGCGGTGGGGGACCCCTACGAGCAGTACTTC.

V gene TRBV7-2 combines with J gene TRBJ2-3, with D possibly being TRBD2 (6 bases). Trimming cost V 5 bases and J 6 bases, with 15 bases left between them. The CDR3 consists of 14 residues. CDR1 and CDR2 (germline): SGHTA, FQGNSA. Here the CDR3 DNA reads TGTGCCAGCAGCCCCCCAGGGAGGCAGGATACGCAGTATTTT. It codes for CASSPPGRQDTQYF.

CDR3 sequence reads: CASRGLAETQYF. Here the CDR3 DNA reads TGTGCCAGCAGGGGGCTAGCAGAGACCCAGTACTTC. The chain recombines TRBV27 with TRBJ2-5; D may be TRBD1 or TRBD2 (5 bases each). Trimming cost V 6 bases and J 4 bases, with 9 bases left between them. The CDR3 consists of 12 residues. In germline, CDR1 is MNHEY, CDR2 SMNVEV (reference sequence).

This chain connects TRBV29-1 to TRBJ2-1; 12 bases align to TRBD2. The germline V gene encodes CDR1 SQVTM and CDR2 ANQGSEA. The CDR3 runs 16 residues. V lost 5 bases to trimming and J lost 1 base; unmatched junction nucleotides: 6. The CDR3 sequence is CSVSELAGGSYNEQFF. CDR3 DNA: TGCAGCGTTTCTGAACTAGCGGGAGGATCCTACAATGAGCAGTTCTTC.